A single sample is the source of the 8 T cell receptor beta chains below, sequenced in a study of identical twins' blood T cells. One entry per CDR3 protein, called by TCRdb with MiXCR from the 5' RACE reads. The sample records fewer than 450,000 distinct CDR3 sequences, roughly 31% being singletons. Sequenced input: PBMCs. The receptors originated from a woman aged 18 to 55 in good health.

This clonotype was detected ten times or more. J is TRBJ2-1 and V is TRBV6-4; 8 bases map to TRBD2. The CDR3 covers 14 residues. Germline V CDR1 and CDR2: MRHNA, SNTAGT. V lost 3 bases and J lost 5; bases outside the gene matches: 3. DNA for the CDR3: TGTGCCAGCAGTGAGGGACTAGAAAACAATGAGCAGTTCTTC. This translates into CASSEGLENNEQFF.

This clonotype was recorded a few times. The rearrangement links TRBV9 to TRBJ1-6; weak D call: TRBD1 (5 bases). CDR1 SGDLS and CDR2 YYNGEE come from the germline V gene. The CDR3 length is 14 residues. V shed 4 bases and J shed 5 bases, with 10 bases lying between them. The DNA for the CDR3 is TGTGCCAGCAGCTACAGGAGCGATAATTCACCCCTCCACTTT. Translation gives CASSYRSDNSPLHF.

The chain uses TRBV5-1 and TRBJ2-7, with D unresolved. The CDR3 contains 14 residues. Germline V gene data show CDR1 as SGHRS and CDR2 as YFSETQ. V lost 6 bases, J lost 3 bases, and 16 bases lay in between. The CDR3 nucleotides read TGCGCCAGCATCTACCTAGACCTAAGCTACGAGCAGTACTTC. Amino acids: CASIYLDLSYEQYF.

This clonotype showed up just a few times. This CDR3 is CASSYLGLGNEQFF. CDR3 in DNA: TGTGCCAGCAGTTACCTTGGATTGGGGAATGAGCAGTTCTTC. This chain links TRBV6-6 with TRBJ2-1; D remains unclear. CDR3 size: 14 residues. Germline lookup yields CDR1 MNHNY and CDR2 SVGAGI (reference sequence). V lost 2 bases and J 7 bases, leaving 12 bases between the germline ends.

This clonotype was counted between two and nine times. This chain uses TRBV3-1 with TRBJ2-2; D call uncertain. V lost 8 bases to trimming and J lost 4 bases, with 14 bases between them. Germline CDR1 and CDR2: LGHDT and YNNKEL (reference sequence). CDR3 length equals 14 residues. CDR3 protein: CASSQSWTTGELFF. In DNA, the CDR3 is TGTGCCAGCTCTCAGTCTTGGACCACCGGGGAGCTGTTTTTT.

This clonotype was counted ten times or more. V is TRBV20-1 and J is TRBJ1-1; D is ambiguous. The germline gives CDR1 DFQATT, CDR2 SNEGSKA (reference sequence). Trimming took off 4 bases at V and 1 base at J, with 7 bases between the two ends. The CDR3 has 12 amino acids. CDR3: CSATRQNTEAFF. In nucleotides, the CDR3 is TGCAGTGCTACCCGACAGAACACTGAAGCTTTCTTT.

The chain uses TRBV5-1 and TRBJ1-5; perhaps TRBD1 as D (5 bases). Trimming took 0 bases from V and 9 from J, leaving 7 bases between them. The V gene's germline CDR1 is SGHRS and CDR2 YFSETQ. The CDR3 is made up of 12 amino acids. CDR3 coding DNA: TGCGCCAGCAGCTTGGAAAGGGGGCCCCAGCATTTT. It yields the protein CASSLERGPQHF. The full variable domain, rest sourced from reference TRBV5-1 and TRBJ1-5, is KAGVTQTPRYLIKTRGQQVTLSCSPISGHRSVSWYQQTPGQGLQFLFEYFSETQRNKGNFPGRFSGRQFSNSRSEMNVSTLELGDSALYLCASSLERGPQHFGDGTRLSIL.

The rearrangement uses TRBV29-1 and TRBJ1-2; 10 positions agree with TRBD1. CDR1 and CDR2 from the germline V gene are SQVTM and ANQGSEA. The CDR3 has 14 amino acids. Trimming removed 3 bases from V and 4 bases from J; junction bases left unmatched: 5. The CDR3 DNA is TGCAGCGTTGACCCCGGGACAGGGGCCTATGGCTACACCTTC. As protein: CSVDPGTGAYGYTF.